This entry is about one T cell receptor (beta chain). Original analysis: From reference gene primer amplification, estimates of nucleated cell counts were derived. This table comes from immunoSEQ multiplex PCR, and its TCRdb copy is limited to in-frame clones, with some not included. For V, J and clone size, that table is used; D and trimming come from the DNA. The sample records some 150,000 clones, about 76% being singletons. The CDR3 contains 19 residues. The V gene end was trimmed by 3 bases and the J gene end by 5 bases; junction bases not matched to a gene: 18. Germline CDR1 reads LNHDA; CDR2 reads SQIVND (reference sequence). The data derive from a study of blood T cell repertoires in COVID-19. Study as a whole: Sites in the United States, Italy and Spain provided acute and convalescent COVID-19 samples. The analysed material was cDNA or gDNA that came from T cells, B-cell-depleted T cells, or PBMCs.

This TCR came from a woman aged 55-69 years with active or convalescent COVID-19. The V gene is TRBV19, the J gene TRBJ1-5; 8 nucleotides match TRBD1. The sample taken for sequencing was peripheral blood. This chain's CDR3 is CASSISGTGYYLADQPQHF. Written as DNA, the CDR3 is TGTGCCAGTAGTATCAGCGGGACAGGATATTATCTAGCGGATCAGCCCCAGCATTTT.